Below are 8 T cell receptor beta chains sequenced from a single sample in a study of blood T cell repertoires in COVID-19. The assay was immunoSEQ multiplex PCR, and TCRdb's table has in-frame clones only and misses some. The table records 90,000 to 95,000 clones, more than 75% of them present only once. The sample was peripheral blood. Receptors originate from an elderly woman with active COVID-19.

V and J are TRBV3-1 (or the pseudogene TRBV3-2) and TRBJ1-2, with TRBD1 identical over 8 bases. Germline V gene data show CDR1 as LGHDT and CDR2 as YNNKEL (reference sequence). J gave up 4 bases and V 1 base, and 5 bases lay outside the gene matches. CDR3 length equals 15 residues. The CDR3, as DNA: TGTGCCAGCAGCCAAGTCCAGGGGGCGGGCTATGGCTACACCTTC. As protein: CASSQVQGAGYGYTF.

The chain has TRBV28 and TRBJ1-1; TRBD1 matches 10 bases. Trimming took 2 bases from V and 11 from J; bases not matched to a gene: 11. This CDR3 contains 15 residues. Germline loops: CDR1 MDHEN, CDR2 SYDVKM. The CDR3 nucleotides are TGTGCCAGCAGTTTAGTAGAGCCCGGGACAGGGGCTGCTTTCTTT. Translated, it gives CASSLVEPGTGAAFF. The variable domain in full, with the rest retrieved from reference TRBV28 and TRBJ1-1, is DVKVTQSSRYLVKRTGEKVFLECVQDMDHENMFWYRQDPGLGLRLIYFSYDVKMKEKGDIPEGYSVSREKKERFSLILESASTNQTSMYLCASSLVEPGTGAAFFGQGTRLTVV.

V is TRBV2 and J is TRBJ2-7; tentative D call: TRBD1 (6 bases). The CDR3 loop spans 11 amino acids. V was pared by 8 bases and J by 5 bases, with 10 bases between. Germline V gene lookup returns CDR1 SNHLY and CDR2 FYNNEI. The CDR3 loop is CASQPGDEQYF. CDR3 nucleotide sequence: TGTGCCAGCCAACCAGGGGACGAGCAGTACTTC.

This clone has a single count. The chain carries TRBV28 and TRBJ1-4, with a tentative D call TRBD1 (6 bases). The germline V and J ends were trimmed by 8 bases and 0 bases, with 13 bases remaining between them. The V gene's germline CDR1 is MDHEN and CDR2 SYDVKM. The CDR3 length is 15 residues. This CDR3 is CASGRTDATNEKLFF. CDR3 coding DNA: TGTGCCAGCGGAAGGACAGACGCAACTAATGAAAAACTGTTTTTT.

V is TRBV20-1 and J is TRBJ2-1; 8 bases align to TRBD2. This CDR3 region has 11 residues. CDR1 DFQATT and CDR2 SNEGSKA come from the germline V gene (reference sequence). Losses at the gene ends were 2 bases for V and 15 bases for J; bases not matched to a gene: 6. The CDR3 region is CSARSSGRSFF. The CDR3 DNA reads TGCAGTGCTAGATCGAGCGGGAGATCGTTCTTC.

This chain links TRBV7-9 with TRBJ2-1; TRBD1 matches at 11 bases. Looked up from germline, CDR1 is SEHNR and CDR2 is FQNEAQ (reference sequence). V was pared by 3 bases and J by 10 bases, with 5 bases of the junction left unmatched. The CDR3 consists of 14 residues. The CDR3 loop reads CASSFGTGGWEQFF. The CDR3 DNA reads as TGTGCCAGCAGCTTCGGGACAGGGGGGTGGGAGCAGTTCTTC.

V and J are TRBV7-3 and TRBJ2-1; 8 nucleotides align to TRBD2. This CDR3 region has 18 residues. J was trimmed by 3 bases and V by 5 bases; bases with no gene match: 15. Germline CDR1 SGHTA, CDR2 FQGTGA. The CDR3 DNA reads as TGTGCCAGCAGCCCCGAAAGGGGTAGCGGGATTTTCTACAATGAGCAGTTCTTC. Amino acids: CASSPERGSGIFYNEQFF.

The V call is TRBV29-1, the J call TRBJ2-1; TRBD2 matches 7 bases. This CDR3 is built from 15 residues. The germline V gene encodes CDR1 SQVTM and CDR2 ANQGSEA. V trimming: 3 bases; J trimming: 0 bases; junction bases outside the gene matches: 5. In DNA form, the CDR3 reads TGCAGCGTTGATCGGGGGGATTTCTCCTACAATGAGCAGTTCTTC. It yields the protein CSVDRGDFSYNEQFF.